A selection of T cell receptor beta chains follows, all from one sample in a study of OX40 agonist ivuxolimab in advanced cancers. Clones were sequenced by immunoSEQ multiplex PCR, and TCRdb holds only the in-frame ones, with some missing. Seen here are more than 90,000 clones, about four fifths observed once, and the top ten hold roughly 1.5%. The material sequenced was CD4+ or CD8+ T cells sorted from blood, taken in a trial of the OX40 agonist ivuxolimab. The origin of the receptors is an adult with an advanced solid tumor such as melanoma, head and neck, liver or kidney cancer. Each CDR3 is given with its conserved first and last residue. D genes are given only for firm matches. Expanded clones get a size class; other rows say once, few or many, or leave the size out.

clone size	D gene	J gene	V gene	CDR3 DNA	CDR3 protein
.	TRBD1	TRBJ2-7	TRBV6-1	TGTGCCAGCAGTGAGACAGGGCAAATCGGCGAGCAGTACTTC	CASSETGQIGEQYF
.	TRBD1	TRBJ1-4	TRBV7-9	TGTGCCAGCAGCTCGACAGGGTTTAATGAAAAACTGTTTTTT	CASSSTGFNEKLFF
.	.	TRBJ1-6	TRBV5-6	TGTGCCAGCAGCTTGGCCGGGGAGAGGGCTGGTTCACCCCTCCACTTT	CASSLAGERAGSPLHF
.	TRBD1	TRBJ2-2	TRBV29-1	TGCAGCGCTCTAAGGACAGGGTCAAGTTCCGGGGAGCTGTTTTTT	CSALRTGSSSGELFF
.	TRBD1	TRBJ2-7	TRBV6-6	TGTGCCACCGTTGACAGGGTCCACGAGCAGTACTTC	CATVDRVHEQYF
.	.	TRBJ1-4	TRBV6-5	TGTGCCAGCAGTTACACGAGTAATGAAAAACTGTTTTTT	CASSYTSNEKLFF
once	.	TRBJ2-7	TRBV21-1	TGTGCCAGCAGCAAACGGTCAGCGGGAGGGCCTTACGAGCAGTACTTC	CASSKRSAGGPYEQYF
.	.	TRBJ2-1	TRBV7-2	TGTGCCAGCAGCTCACGGACAAGCTCCTACAATGAGCAGTTCTTC	CASSSRTSSYNEQFF
.	.	TRBJ2-5	TRBV5-5	TGTGCCAGCAGCTTGGTTTCGGGCAGGGAAGAGACCCAGTACTTC	CASSLVSGREETQYF
.	TRBD1	TRBJ2-7	TRBV2	TGTGCCAGCAGTGACCTAACAGGGGGCCTAGGCGAGCAGTACTTC	CASSDLTGGLGEQYF
.	.	TRBJ2-3	TRBV6-4	TGTGCCAGCAGTGACAGGGACGGCACAGATACGCAGTATTTT	CASSDRDGTDTQYF
.	.	TRBJ1-1	TRBV30	TGTGCCTGGAGTGTCCGGACAGCTGCGAGGACTGAAGCTTTCTTT	CAWSVRTAARTEAFF
.	TRBD1	TRBJ2-3	TRBV7-8	TGTGCCAGCAGCAGCGGGACAGGGTATTTCACAGATACGCAGTATTTT	CASSSGTGYFTDTQYF
.	.	TRBJ1-4	TRBV6-5	TGTGCCAGCAGTAGGACGGGGGGCGGGGAAAAACTGTTTTTT	CASSRTGGGEKLFF
.	.	TRBJ1-2	TRBV7-2	TGTGCCAGCAGCTTAGTAAACAGGGAGGGCTCTAATGGCTACACCTTC	CASSLVNREGSNGYTF
.	.	TRBJ1-5	TRBV5-4	TGTGCCAGCAGCCCGGGACTTGGGCAGCCCCAGCATTTT	CASSPGLGQPQHF
many	.	TRBJ2-2	TRBV5-4	TGTGCCAGCAGCTTTAATGGGGAGCTGTTTTTT	CASSFNGELFF
.	.	TRBJ1-1	TRBV9	TGTGCCAGCAGCGTAGCAACAGCCGGGGAAGCTTTCTTT	CASSVATAGEAFF
.	TRBD1	TRBJ1-6	TRBV18	TGTGCCAGCTCCCGGGACAGGGATAATTCACCCCTCCACTTT	CASSRDRDNSPLHF
.	.	TRBJ2-7	TRBV30	TGTGCCTGGAGCCCAAGGGGGTACGAGCAGTACTTC	CAWSPRGYEQYF
.	.	TRBJ2-7	TRBV28	TGTGCCAGCTCCAGGAGCCTAATTCCCTACGAGCAGTACTTC	CASSRSLIPYEQYF
.	TRBD1	TRBJ1-1	TRBV2	TGTGCCAGCAGCGAGAGGGGGAGACAGGGAAAATCTGAAGCTTTCTTT	CASSERGRQGKSEAFF
.	.	TRBJ2-1	TRBV11-2	TGTGCCAGCAGCTTAGGGAGAAATGAGCAGTTCTTC	CASSLGRNEQFF
.	TRBD1	TRBJ1-6	TRBV11-2	TGTGCCAGCAGCTCGACAGGGTATGGGAGTTCACCCCTCCACTTT	CASSSTGYGSSPLHF
.	.	TRBJ1-6	TRBV4-3	TGCGCCAGCGGACAGATCTCCTATAATTCACCCCTCCACTTT	CASGQISYNSPLHF
.	.	TRBJ1-1	TRBV19	TGTGCCAGTTCGTGGTTCAACACTGAAGCTTTCTTT	CASSWFNTEAFF
.	.	TRBJ1-1	TRBV5-6	TGTGCCAGCAGTTACCCTTTGAGCAGGGGACGGGTGAACACTGAAGCTTTCTTT	CASSYPLSRGRVNTEAFF
.	.	TRBJ1-1	TRBV7-3	TGTGCCAGCAGCTCCACAGGTACCACTGAAGCTTTCTTT	CASSSTGTTEAFF
.	TRBD2	TRBJ2-3	TRBV5-8	TGTGCCAGCAGCTTAGAAGCGGGGGGCACAGATACGCAGTATTTT	CASSLEAGGTDTQYF
.	.	TRBJ2-5	TRBV5-1	TGCGCCAGCAGCTTGGACAGGGCCGTCCGGGAGACCCAGTACTTC	CASSLDRAVRETQYF
.	TRBD1	TRBJ1-6	TRBV15	TGTGCCACCAGCAGTGGCCAGGGGGGTTCACCCCTCCACTTT	CATSSGQGGSPLHF
.	.	TRBJ1-5	TRBV15	TGTGCCACCAGCCCGGGCCGCAATCAGCCCCAGCATTTT	CATSPGRNQPQHF
.	TRBD2	TRBJ2-7	TRBV5-1	TGCGCCAGCAGCTTGGCCAGAGCGGGAGTCGCCTACGAGCAGTACTTC	CASSLARAGVAYEQYF
.	.	TRBJ1-2	TRBV30	TGTGCCTGGAGTGTGGTGGGAACCGGCCACACCTTC	CAWSVVGTGHTF
.	TRBD1	TRBJ2-7	TRBV11-3	TGTGCCAGCAGCCCTCACAGGGGCAGCTACGAGCAGTACTTC	CASSPHRGSYEQYF
.	.	TRBJ2-2	TRBV18	TGTGCCAGCTCACCAAGTAGGGAATCCGGGGAGCTGTTTTTT	CASSPSRESGELFF
.	.	TRBJ1-2	TRBV6-1	TGTGCCAAAAAAACTGCCGGGGGTGGGGGCTACACCTTC	CAKKTAGGGGYTF
.	.	TRBJ2-3	TRBV7-2	TGTGCCAGCAGCTACGGGCGCACAGATACGCAGTATTTT	CASSYGRTDTQYF
.	TRBD2	TRBJ2-7	TRBV9	TGTGCCAGCAGCCCCATAGCGGGCTTCTCCTACGAGCAGTACTTC	CASSPIAGFSYEQYF
few	.	TRBJ1-4	TRBV5-1	TGCGCCAGCAGCCCTACCCGGGGGGCGGGTAATGAAAAACTGTTTTTT	CASSPTRGAGNEKLFF
.	.	TRBJ1-5	TRBV30	TGTGCCTGGAGTGAGGGCCTCTCGCGACAGCCCCAGCATTTT	CAWSEGLSRQPQHF
.	.	TRBJ1-4	TRBV4-1	TGCGCCAGCAGCCCCGGATCGGGACGGACTAATGAAAAACTGTTTTTT	CASSPGSGRTNEKLFF
.	.	TRBJ1-1	TRBV27	TGTGCCAGCAGTTTAGCTGGGATTATGAACACTGAAGCTTTCTTT	CASSLAGIMNTEAFF
.	.	TRBJ1-5	TRBV11-2	TGTGCCAGCAGCCGGGGGGGGCGGGACCAGCCCCAGCATTTT	CASSRGGRDQPQHF
.	TRBD2	TRBJ2-5	TRBV6-1	TGTGCCAGCACTCGAATTGCGGGGGTTCAAGAGACCCAGTACTTC	CASTRIAGVQETQYF
.	.	TRBJ1-2	TRBV5-1	TGCGCCAGCAGCTTGGTTCCCGATAGTAGCTATGGCTACACCTTC	CASSLVPDSSYGYTF
.	.	TRBJ2-6	TRBV19	TGTGCCAGTACCGCCTGGGGGAGTTCTGGGGCCAACGTCCTGACTTTC	CASTAWGSSGANVLTF
.	TRBD2	TRBJ2-3	TRBV19	TGTGCCAGTAGTATCACTAGCGGCACAGATACGCAGTATTTT	CASSITSGTDTQYF
.	TRBD1	TRBJ2-7	TRBV19	TGTGCCAGTAGTAGCCCGGGACAGAGGAGCTCCTACGAGCAGTACTTC	CASSSPGQRSSYEQYF